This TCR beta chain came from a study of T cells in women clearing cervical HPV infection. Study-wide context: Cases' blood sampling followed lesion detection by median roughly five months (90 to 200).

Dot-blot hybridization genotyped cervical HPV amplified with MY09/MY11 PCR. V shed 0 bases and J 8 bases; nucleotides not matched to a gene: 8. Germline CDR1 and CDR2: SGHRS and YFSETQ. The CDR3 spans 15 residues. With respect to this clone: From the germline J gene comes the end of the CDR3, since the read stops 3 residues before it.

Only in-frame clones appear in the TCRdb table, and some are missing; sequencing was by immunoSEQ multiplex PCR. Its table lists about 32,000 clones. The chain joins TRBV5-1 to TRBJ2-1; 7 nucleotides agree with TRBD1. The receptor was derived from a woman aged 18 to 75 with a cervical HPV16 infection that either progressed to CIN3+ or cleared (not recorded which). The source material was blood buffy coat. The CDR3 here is CASSLGQGEYDEQFF. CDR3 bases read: TGCGCCAGCAGCTTGGGACAGGGAGAGTACGATGAG.